Here is one TCR beta chain with its context. The source of the sample is a study of shared T cell receptors in the human thymus. Produced via immunoSEQ multiplex PCR; TCRdb's table is partial and in-frame only. The data show about 660,000 clones, with around 89% seen just once and roughly 0.0097% held by the top ten. These data were also filed under a second study, of human thymus T cells.

This receptor was obtained from a boy younger than two with a congenital heart defect. The sample comprised thymocytes.

Here the CDR3 reads CASSLTAGNPFEQYF. DNA of the CDR3: TGTGCCAGCAGCTTAACGGCAGGGAACCCTTTCGAGCAGTACTTC. The J gene is TRBJ2-7, the V gene TRBV7-9, with D maybe TRBD1 (5 bases). The CDR3 covers 15 residues. Germline V lookup: CDR1 SEHNR, CDR2 FQNEAQ (reference sequence). V dropped 2 bases and J dropped 6 bases, with 17 bases sitting between them.